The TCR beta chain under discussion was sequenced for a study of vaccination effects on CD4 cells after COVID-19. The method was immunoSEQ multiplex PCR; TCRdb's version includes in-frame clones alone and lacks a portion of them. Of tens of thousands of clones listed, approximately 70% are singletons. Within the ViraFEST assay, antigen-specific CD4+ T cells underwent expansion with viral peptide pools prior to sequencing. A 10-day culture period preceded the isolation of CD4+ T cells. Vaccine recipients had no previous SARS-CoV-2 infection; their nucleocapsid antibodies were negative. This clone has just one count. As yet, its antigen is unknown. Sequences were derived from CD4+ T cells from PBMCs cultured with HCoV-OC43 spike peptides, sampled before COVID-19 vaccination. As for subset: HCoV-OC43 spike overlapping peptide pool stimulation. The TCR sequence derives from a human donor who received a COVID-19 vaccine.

The CDR3 reads CASRGDRGRDSPLHF. DNA for the CDR3: TGCGCCAGCAGGGGGGACAGGGGGCGCGATTCACCCCTCCACTTT. The chain joins TRBV5-1 to TRBJ1-6; 12 positions match TRBD1. V trimming: 5 bases; J trimming: 8 bases; junction bases outside the gene matches: 5. Germline V gene lookup returns CDR1 SGHRS and CDR2 YFSETQ. The CDR3 sequence is 15 residues long.